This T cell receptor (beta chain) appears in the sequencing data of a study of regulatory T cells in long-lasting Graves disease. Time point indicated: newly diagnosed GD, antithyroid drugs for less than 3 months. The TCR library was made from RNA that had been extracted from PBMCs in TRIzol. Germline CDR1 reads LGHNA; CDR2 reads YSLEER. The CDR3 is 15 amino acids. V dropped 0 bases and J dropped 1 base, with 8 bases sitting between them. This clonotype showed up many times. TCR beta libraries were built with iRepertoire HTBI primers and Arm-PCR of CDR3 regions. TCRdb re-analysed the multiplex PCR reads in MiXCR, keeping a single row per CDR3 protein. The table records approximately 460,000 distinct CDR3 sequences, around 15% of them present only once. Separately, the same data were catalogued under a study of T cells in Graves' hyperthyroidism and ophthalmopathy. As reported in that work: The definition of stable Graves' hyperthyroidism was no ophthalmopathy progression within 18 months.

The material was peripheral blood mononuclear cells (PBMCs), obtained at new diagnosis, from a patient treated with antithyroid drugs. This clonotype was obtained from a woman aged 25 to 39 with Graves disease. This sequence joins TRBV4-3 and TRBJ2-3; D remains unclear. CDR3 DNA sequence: TGCGCCAGCAGCCAAGACCTCGTGCGCACAGATACGCAGTATTTT. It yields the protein CASSQDLVRTDTQYF.